Following are 26 T cell receptor beta chains from one sample sequenced in a study of control samples from healthy donors and cancer patients. Some clones are missing from TCRdb's copy, which holds only in-frame ones; the method was immunoSEQ multiplex PCR. The data hold around 190,000 clones, with more than 90% observed a single time. The source material was blood. The receptors were gathered from a man aged 25 to 45 in good health.

The V and J genes are TRBV2 and TRBJ1-6; 10 bases are shared with TRBD1. The CDR3 has 15 amino acids. After removal of 6 bases from V and 10 bases from J, the junction contained 9 bases not matched to a gene. Germline lookup yields CDR1 SNHLY and CDR2 FYNNEI. CDR3 region: CASSARTGGSSPLHF. The DNA of the CDR3 is TGTGCCAGCAGCGCAAGGACAGGGGGTAGCTCACCCCTCCACTTT. Using reference TRBV2 and TRBJ1-6 for the parts outside the CDR3, the full variable domain is EPEVTQTPSHQVTQMGQEVILRCVPISNHLYFYWYRQILGQKVEFLVSFYNNEISEKSEIFDDQFSVERPDGSNFTLKIRSTKLEDSAMYFCASSARTGGSSPLHFGNGTRLTVT.

The CDR3 protein is CASSLAQGLLRAGELFF. The CDR3 nucleotides are TGTGCCAGCAGCTTAGCGCAGGGGCTCCTTCGAGCCGGGGAGCTGTTTTTT. The V and J genes are TRBV7-9 and TRBJ2-2; D is perhaps TRBD1 (6 bases). V was shortened by 0 bases and J by 6 bases, with 17 bases between the two germline ends. In germline, CDR1 is SEHNR, CDR2 FQNEAQ (reference sequence). The CDR3 has 17 amino acids.

The V gene is TRBV5-6, the J gene TRBJ2-6; no definite D call. The V end lost 4 bases, the J end lost 4 bases, and 6 bases lay between the germline ends. Germline lookup yields CDR1 SGHDT and CDR2 YYEEEE. This CDR3 has 13 amino acids. The DNA of the CDR3 is TGTGCCAGCAGCCCCTTGGGGGCCAACGTCCTGACTTTC. Protein sequence: CASSPLGANVLTF. The full variable domain, with the rest looked up from reference TRBV5-6 and TRBJ2-6, is DAGVTQSPTHLIKTRGQQVTLRCSPKSGHDTVSWYQQALGQGPQFIFQYYEEEERQRGNFPDRFSGHQFPNYSSELNVNALLLGDSALYLCASSPLGANVLTFGAGSRLTVL.

Turning to this clone: This specimen includes other DNA sequences encoding the same CDR3. The chain links TRBV30 to TRBJ2-2; no clear D gene. The germline V gene encodes CDR1 GTSNPN and CDR2 SVGIG (reference sequence). The CDR3 has 12 residues. Trimming left V 2 bases short and J 5 bases short, with 6 bases between. The CDR3, as DNA: TGTGCCTGGAGTCGAAGGACCGGGGAGCTGTTTTTT. This codes for CAWSRRTGELFF. The complete variable domain, with remaining parts taken from reference TRBV30 and TRBJ2-2, reads SQTIHQWPATLVQPVGSPLSLECTVEGTSNPNLYWYRQAAGRGLQLLFYSVGIGQISSEVPQNLSASRPQDRQFILSSKKLLLSDSGFYLCAWSRRTGELFFGEGSRLTVL.

The genes are TRBV4-1 and TRBJ2-7; 13 bases line up with TRBD2. This CDR3 contains 17 residues. Unmatched junction bases numbered 10, after V lost 6 bases and J lost 2 bases. The germline V gene has CDR1 MGHRA and CDR2 YSYEKL. CDR3 DNA: TGCGCCAGCAGTTCTACGACTAGCGGGAGGTTGACCTACGAGCAGTACTTC. This gives the protein CASSSTTSGRLTYEQYF.

The chain joins TRBV11-2 to TRBJ2-7; D perhaps matches TRBD2 (5 bases). The CDR3 spans 13 residues. Germline V gene data show CDR1 as SGHAT and CDR2 as FQNNGV. Trimming left V 1 base short and J 7 bases short, with 11 bases between. This chain's CDR3 is CASSLVRGREQYF. The CDR3 DNA follows: TGTGCCAGCAGCTTAGTTCGGGGTCGGGAGCAGTACTTC.

This chain uses TRBV29-1 with TRBJ2-7, with D possibly being TRBD1 or TRBD2 (5 bases each). Deletions cut 3 bases from V and 4 bases from J, with 13 bases between. Germline CDR1 reads SQVTM; CDR2 reads ANQGSEA. The CDR3 runs to 13 residues. The CDR3 sequence: CSVEGEIPYEQYF. CDR3 in DNA: TGCAGCGTTGAGGGGGAGATTCCATACGAGCAGTACTTC.

The chain has TRBV28 and TRBJ1-6; TRBD1 is a possible D gene (5 bases). Trimming pared 3 bases from V and 0 bases from J, leaving 9 bases between. CDR3 length equals 16 residues. Germline CDR1 reads MDHEN; CDR2 reads SYDVKM. This CDR3 is CASSLRQSSYNSPLHF. Here the CDR3 DNA reads TGTGCCAGCAGTTTGAGACAGAGCTCCTATAATTCACCCCTCCACTTT.

The V gene is TRBV27, the J gene TRBJ2-1, with 8 bases aligning to TRBD1. Germline values: CDR1 MNHEY, CDR2 SMNVEV (reference sequence). The CDR3 spans 13 residues. V trimming: 5 bases; J trimming: 8 bases; junction bases outside the gene matches: 5. CDR3 DNA: TGTGCCAGCAGTCCGCGACAGGGGTATGAGCAGTTCTTC. Its protein product is CASSPRQGYEQFF.

This rearrangement joins TRBV18 to TRBJ2-7; 11 nucleotides align to TRBD2. The J segment lost 0 bases and the V segment lost 9 bases, leaving 1 base of the junction unmatched. This CDR3 is built from 13 residues. Germline V lookup: CDR1 KGHSH, CDR2 LQKENI. The CDR3 region is CASGLAGSYEQYF. The DNA for the CDR3 is TGTGCCAGTGGACTAGCGGGCTCCTACGAGCAGTACTTC. The full variable domain, rest sourced from reference TRBV18 and TRBJ2-7, is NAGVMQNPRHLVRRRGQEARLRCSPMKGHSHVYWYRQLPEEGLKFMVYLQKENIIDESGMPKERFSAEFPKEGPSILRIQQVVRGDSAAYFCASGLAGSYEQYFGPGTRLTVT.

The chain joins TRBV7-2 to TRBJ2-3; possible D gene TRBD1, 6 bases. The CDR3 extends over 15 amino acids. The germline V gene encodes CDR1 SGHTA and CDR2 FQGNSA. V gave up 1 base and J gave up 2 bases, with 10 bases separating them. The CDR3 DNA follows: TGTGCCAGCAGCTTAGACCAGGGGAACACAGATACGCAGTATTTT. Translating it yields CASSLDQGNTDTQYF.

The V gene is TRBV3-1 (or the pseudogene TRBV3-2), the J gene TRBJ1-2, with TRBD1 identical over 10 bases. The germline V gene has CDR1 LGHDT and CDR2 YNNKEL (reference sequence). The CDR3 loop spans 13 amino acids. The V segment lost 5 bases and the J segment 7 bases; nucleotides outside the gene matches: 4. The DNA of the CDR3 is TGTGCCAGCAGCTTAGGACAGGGGGGTGGCTACACCTTC. It translates to CASSLGQGGGYTF.

This clone was recorded only once. The J gene is TRBJ1-1, the V gene TRBV29-1, with TRBD1 as a possible D gene (5 bases). The CDR3 runs 14 residues. Germline V CDR1 and CDR2: SQVTM, ANQGSEA. Trimming cost V 4 bases and J 5 bases, with 17 bases left between them. CDR3 sequence (DNA): TGCAGCGTTGGTCAGGGTGCAATCTATACTGAAGCTTTCTTT. Residues: CSVGQGAIYTEAFF. The full variable domain, with the rest looked up from reference TRBV29-1 and TRBJ1-1, is SAVISQKPSRDICQRGTSLTIQCQVDSQVTMMFWYRQQPGQSLTLIATANQGSEATYESGFVIDKFPISRPNLTFSTLTVSNMSPEDSSIYLCSVGQGAIYTEAFFGQGTRLTVV.

The V gene is TRBV19, the J gene TRBJ1-1; the D is unclear. V was clipped by 1 base and J by 0 bases, with 6 bases between them. Germline V gene lookup returns CDR1 LNHDA and CDR2 SQIVND (reference sequence). There are 14 residues in the CDR3. This chain's CDR3 is CASSIGLMNTEAFF. Here the CDR3 DNA reads TGTGCCAGTAGTATAGGTCTGATGAACACTGAAGCTTTCTTT.

The chain uses TRBV27 and TRBJ1-1; TRBD1 matches 7 bases. The CDR3 sequence is 14 residues long. CDR1 and CDR2 (germline): MNHEY, SMNVEV (reference sequence). V was pared by 5 bases and J by 3 bases, with 6 bases of the junction left unmatched. The CDR3 is CASSRLTGDTEAFF. CDR3 in DNA: TGTGCCAGCAGTCGCCTAACAGGGGACACTGAAGCTTTCTTT.

This clone was recorded only once. The chain is built from TRBV24-1 and TRBJ2-2, with a possible D match to TRBD2 (6 bases). The CDR3 totals 17 residues. CDR1 and CDR2 (germline): KGHDR, SFDVKD. The V and J ends lost 0 bases and 0 bases respectively, with 10 bases between them. The CDR3: CATSDLRGSANTGELFF. The CDR3 nucleotides read TGTGCCACCAGTGATTTGCGGGGGAGCGCGAACACCGGGGAGCTGTTTTTT.

The V and J genes are TRBV5-1 and TRBJ1-5; D might be TRBD1 (5 bases). Germline CDR1 and CDR2: SGHRS and YFSETQ. The CDR3 loop spans 14 amino acids. Trimming stripped 0 bases from V and 5 bases from J, with 9 bases between. CDR3 residues: CASSLDGGYQPQHF. The CDR3 nucleotides read TGCGCCAGCAGCTTGGATGGGGGGTATCAGCCCCAGCATTTT.

The gene calls are TRBV19 and TRBJ2-3; 13 nucleotides align to TRBD2. Looked up from germline, CDR1 is LNHDA and CDR2 is SQIVND (reference sequence). The CDR3 length is 16 residues. The junction had 9 bases not matched to a gene; V was cut back by 10 bases and J by 2 bases. This CDR3 is CATRYGTSGITDTQYF. In nucleotides, the CDR3 is TGTGCCACGAGATACGGGACTAGCGGGATCACAGATACGCAGTATTTT.

This chain joins TRBV13 and TRBJ1-2; D is unresolved. Germline V gene lookup returns CDR1 PRHDT and CDR2 FYEKMQ (reference sequence). Trimming took off 1 base at V and 2 bases at J, with 8 bases between the two ends. The CDR3 runs 14 residues. This CDR3 reads CASSLEVGNYGYTF. DNA for the CDR3: TGTGCCAGCAGCTTAGAAGTAGGAAACTATGGCTACACCTTC. Filled out from reference TRBV13 and TRBJ1-2, the complete variable domain reads AAGVIQSPRHLIKEKRETATLKCYPIPRHDTVYWYQQGPGQDPQFLISFYEKMQSDKGSIPDRFSAQQFSDYHSELNMSSLELGDSALYFCASSLEVGNYGYTFGSGTRLTVV.

The V gene is TRBV6-6, the J gene TRBJ1-3, with TRBD1 matching 8 bases. The CDR3 covers 15 residues. Germline CDR1 and CDR2: MNHNY and SVGAGI (reference sequence). Trimming at V came to 6 bases and at J to 4 bases, leaving 8 bases not matched to a gene. Here the CDR3 reads CASSLTGAGGNTIYF. The DNA of the CDR3 is TGTGCCAGCAGCCTGACAGGGGCGGGGGGAAACACCATATATTTT.

The genes are TRBV7-9 and TRBJ2-7; D is ambiguous. Trimming shortened V by 5 bases and J by 2 bases, and 13 bases separated the two germline ends. Germline V lookup: CDR1 SEHNR, CDR2 FQNEAQ (reference sequence). There are 14 residues in the CDR3. CDR3 in amino acids: CASSATTPTYEQYF. The DNA for the CDR3 is TGTGCCAGCAGCGCGACGACACCGACCTACGAGCAGTACTTC.

CDR3: CASSIRASGNTIYF. DNA of the CDR3: TGTGCCAGTAGTATCAGGGCCTCTGGAAACACCATATATTTT. This rearrangement joins TRBV19 to TRBJ1-3; D may be TRBD1 (5 bases). Germline V gene data show CDR1 as LNHDA and CDR2 as SQIVND (reference sequence). V was pared by 3 bases and J by 0 bases, with 6 bases between. The CDR3 has 14 residues.

V usage is TRBV29-1 and J usage is TRBJ2-7; D uncertain. Trimming removed 6 bases at V and 1 base at J, with 10 bases between. The CDR3 covers 12 residues. Germline V gives CDR1 SQVTM, CDR2 ANQGSEA. The CDR3 nucleotides read TGCAGCGTCCGTGGCGGTTCCTACGAGCAGTACTTC. Encoded protein: CSVRGGSYEQYF.

The V and J genes are TRBV5-4 and TRBJ2-3; 9 bases are shared with TRBD2. V shed 2 bases and J 6 bases; nucleotides not matched to a gene: 4. The CDR3 is made up of 14 amino acids. Germline V CDR1 and CDR2: SGHNT, YYREEE (reference sequence). The CDR3 here is CASSFVLAGDTQYF. As DNA, the CDR3 is TGTGCCAGCAGCTTTGTACTAGCGGGTGATACGCAGTATTTT.

This clone was observed a single time. The gene calls are TRBV5-4 and TRBJ2-3; TRBD2 agrees at 7 bases. In germline, CDR1 is SGHNT, CDR2 YYREEE (reference sequence). Losses at the gene ends were 0 bases for V and 6 bases for J; bases not matched to a gene: 7. This CDR3 has 15 amino acids. The CDR3 loop is CASSLAAGTTDTQYF. The CDR3 DNA is TGTGCCAGCAGCTTGGCAGCGGGGACTACCGATACGCAGTATTTT.

Remarks on this clone: Additional DNA sequences in this sample encode the identical CDR3. The rearrangement joins TRBV9 to TRBJ2-3; tentative D call: TRBD2 (5 bases). Germline V gives CDR1 SGDLS, CDR2 YYNGEE. The CDR3 has 12 residues. V lost 4 bases, J lost 6 bases, and 9 bases lay in between. CDR3 in amino acids: CASSPSGDTQYF. The DNA of the CDR3 is TGTGCCAGCAGCCCGAGCGGCGATACGCAGTATTTT.